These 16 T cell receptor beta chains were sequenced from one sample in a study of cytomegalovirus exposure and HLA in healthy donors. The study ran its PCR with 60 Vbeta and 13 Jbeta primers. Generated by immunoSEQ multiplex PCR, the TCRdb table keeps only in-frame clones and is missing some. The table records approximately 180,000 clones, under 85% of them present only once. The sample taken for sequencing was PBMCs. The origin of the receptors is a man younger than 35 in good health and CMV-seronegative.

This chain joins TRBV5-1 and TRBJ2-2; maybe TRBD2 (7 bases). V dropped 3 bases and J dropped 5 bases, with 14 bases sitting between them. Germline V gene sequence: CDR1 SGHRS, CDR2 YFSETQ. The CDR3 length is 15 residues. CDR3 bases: TGCGCCAGCAGCTACAAGGGGGGGGAGACCGGGGAGCTGTTTTTT. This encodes CASSYKGGETGELFF.

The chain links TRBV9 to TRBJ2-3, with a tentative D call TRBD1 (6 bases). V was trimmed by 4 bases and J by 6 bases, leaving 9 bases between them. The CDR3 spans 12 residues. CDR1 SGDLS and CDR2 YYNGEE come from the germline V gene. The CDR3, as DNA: TGTGCCAGCAGCTCCCAGGGGGATACGCAGTATTTT. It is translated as CASSSQGDTQYF.

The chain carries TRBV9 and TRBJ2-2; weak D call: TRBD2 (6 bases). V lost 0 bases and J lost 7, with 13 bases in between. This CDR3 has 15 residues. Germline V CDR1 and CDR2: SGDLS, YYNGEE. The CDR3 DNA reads TGTGCCAGCAGCGTAGGGGGGGAAACAAGCGGGGAGCTGTTTTTT. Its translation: CASSVGGETSGELFF. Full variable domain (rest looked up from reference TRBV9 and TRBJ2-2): DSGVTQTPKHLITATGQRVTLRCSPRSGDLSVYWYQQSLDQGLQFLIQYYNGEERAKGNILERFSAQQFPDLHSELNLSSLELGDSALYFCASSVGGETSGELFFGEGSRLTVL.

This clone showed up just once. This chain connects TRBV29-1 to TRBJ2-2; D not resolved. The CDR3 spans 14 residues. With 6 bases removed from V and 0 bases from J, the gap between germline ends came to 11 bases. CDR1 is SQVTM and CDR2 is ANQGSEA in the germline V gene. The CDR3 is CSVERLPNTGELFF. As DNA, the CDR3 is TGCAGCGTCGAACGTCTACCGAACACCGGGGAGCTGTTTTTT.

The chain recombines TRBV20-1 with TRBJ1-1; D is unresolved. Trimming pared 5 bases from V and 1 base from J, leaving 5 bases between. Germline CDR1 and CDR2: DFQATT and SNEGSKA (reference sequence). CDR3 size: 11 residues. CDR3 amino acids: CSAPGNTEAFF. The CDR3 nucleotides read TGCAGTGCTCCGGGGAACACTGAAGCTTTCTTT.

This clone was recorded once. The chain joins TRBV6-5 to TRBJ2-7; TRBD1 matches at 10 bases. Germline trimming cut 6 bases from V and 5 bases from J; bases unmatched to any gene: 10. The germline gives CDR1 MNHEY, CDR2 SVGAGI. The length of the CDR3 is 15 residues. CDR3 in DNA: TGTGCCAGCAGGAACTCCGGGACAGGGGCCCACGAGCAGTACTTC. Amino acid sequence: CASRNSGTGAHEQYF.

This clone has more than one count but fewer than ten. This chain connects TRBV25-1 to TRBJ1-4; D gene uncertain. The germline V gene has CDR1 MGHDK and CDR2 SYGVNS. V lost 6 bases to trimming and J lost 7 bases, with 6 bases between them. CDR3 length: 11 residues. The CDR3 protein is CASRGSEKLFF. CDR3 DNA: TGTGCCAGCAGGGGGAGTGAAAAACTGTTTTTT.

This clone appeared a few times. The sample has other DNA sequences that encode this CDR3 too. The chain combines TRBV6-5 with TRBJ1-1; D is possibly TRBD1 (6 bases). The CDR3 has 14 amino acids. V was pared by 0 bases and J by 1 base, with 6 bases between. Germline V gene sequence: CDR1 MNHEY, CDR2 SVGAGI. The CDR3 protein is CASSYSTGNTEAFF. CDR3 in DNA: TGTGCCAGCAGTTACTCGACAGGGAACACTGAAGCTTTCTTT.

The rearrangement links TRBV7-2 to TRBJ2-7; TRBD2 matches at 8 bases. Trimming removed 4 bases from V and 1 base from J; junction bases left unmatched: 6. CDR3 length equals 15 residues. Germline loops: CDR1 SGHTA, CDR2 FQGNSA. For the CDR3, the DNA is TGTGCCAGCAGCTCGGTTAGCGGGAAATCCTACGAGCAGTACTTC. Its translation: CASSSVSGKSYEQYF.

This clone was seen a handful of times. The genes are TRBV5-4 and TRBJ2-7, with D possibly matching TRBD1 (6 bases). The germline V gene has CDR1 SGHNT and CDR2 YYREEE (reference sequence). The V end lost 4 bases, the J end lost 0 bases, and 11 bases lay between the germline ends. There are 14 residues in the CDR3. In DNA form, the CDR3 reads TGTGCCAGCAGCAGAACAGGGTCCTCCTACGAGCAGTACTTC. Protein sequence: CASSRTGSSYEQYF.

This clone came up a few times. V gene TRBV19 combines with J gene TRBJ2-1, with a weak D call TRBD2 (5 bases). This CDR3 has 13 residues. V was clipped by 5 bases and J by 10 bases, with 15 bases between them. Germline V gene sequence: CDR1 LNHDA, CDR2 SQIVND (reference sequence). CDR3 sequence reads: CASSPTPGGEQFF. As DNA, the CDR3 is TGTGCCAGTAGTCCTACTCCCGGAGGAGAGCAGTTCTTC.

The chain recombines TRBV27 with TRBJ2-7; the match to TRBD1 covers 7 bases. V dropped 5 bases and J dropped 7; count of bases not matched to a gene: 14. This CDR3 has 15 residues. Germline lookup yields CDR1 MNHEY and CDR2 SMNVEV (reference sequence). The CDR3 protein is CASSLGTAPPREQYF. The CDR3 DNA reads TGTGCCAGCAGTCTGGGGACAGCCCCTCCTAGGGAGCAGTACTTC.

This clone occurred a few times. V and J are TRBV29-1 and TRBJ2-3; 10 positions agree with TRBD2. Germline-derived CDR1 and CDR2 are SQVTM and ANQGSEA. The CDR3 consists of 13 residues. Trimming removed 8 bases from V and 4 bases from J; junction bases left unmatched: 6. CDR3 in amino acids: CSSSSGGADTQYF. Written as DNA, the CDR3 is TGCAGCTCCTCTAGCGGGGGCGCAGATACGCAGTATTTT.

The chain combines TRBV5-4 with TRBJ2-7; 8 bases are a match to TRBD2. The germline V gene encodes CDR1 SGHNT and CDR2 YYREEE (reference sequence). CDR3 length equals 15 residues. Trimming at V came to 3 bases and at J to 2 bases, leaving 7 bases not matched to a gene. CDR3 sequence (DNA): TGTGCCAGCAGCTCCCTAGCGGGTACCGCCTACGAGCAGTACTTC. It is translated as CASSSLAGTAYEQYF.

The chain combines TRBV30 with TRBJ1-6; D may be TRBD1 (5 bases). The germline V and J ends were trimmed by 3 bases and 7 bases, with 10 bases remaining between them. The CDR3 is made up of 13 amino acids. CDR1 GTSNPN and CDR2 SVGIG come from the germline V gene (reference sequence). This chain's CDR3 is CAWRQAGNSPLHF. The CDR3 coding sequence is TGTGCCTGGAGACAGGCTGGAAATTCACCCCTCCACTTT.

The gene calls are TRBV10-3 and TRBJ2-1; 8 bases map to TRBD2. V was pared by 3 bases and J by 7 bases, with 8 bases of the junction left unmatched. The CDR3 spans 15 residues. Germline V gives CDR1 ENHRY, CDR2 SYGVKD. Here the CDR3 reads CAISDYQGGGNEQFF. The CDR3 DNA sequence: TGTGCCATCAGTGACTACCAGGGCGGGGGGAATGAGCAGTTCTTC.